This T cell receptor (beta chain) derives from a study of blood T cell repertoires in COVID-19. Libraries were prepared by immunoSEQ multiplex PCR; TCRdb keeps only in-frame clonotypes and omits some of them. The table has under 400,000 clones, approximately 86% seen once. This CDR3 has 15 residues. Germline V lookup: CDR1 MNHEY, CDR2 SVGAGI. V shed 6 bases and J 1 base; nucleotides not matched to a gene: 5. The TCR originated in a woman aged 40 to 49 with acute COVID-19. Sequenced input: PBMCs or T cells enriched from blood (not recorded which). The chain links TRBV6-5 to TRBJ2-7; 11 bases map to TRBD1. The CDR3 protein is CASSWTGGSSYEQYF. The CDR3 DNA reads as TGTGCCAGCAGCTGGACAGGGGGCAGTTCCTACGAGCAGTACTTC.